This T cell receptor (beta chain) was found in a study of T-cell reconstitution after alpha-beta-depleted transplantation in children. Study-level findings and limits: Elevated TCRbeta diversity at day 60 was traced, in some patients, to surviving recipient T cells and thymic progenitors. Several hundred graft clones that had expanded were reportedly the source of alpha-beta T cells about two months after transplant.

The CDR3 has 15 amino acids. The J segment lost 2 bases and the V segment lost 6 bases, leaving 8 bases of the junction unmatched. Germline V gene data show CDR1 as KGHSH and CDR2 as LQKENI. Details on this clonotype: Its matching antigen is unknown.

The authors prepared the TCRbeta library with unique molecular identifiers. TCRdb reanalysed the PCR reads using MiXCR and keeps one entry per CDR3 protein. The table records about 400,000 distinct CDR3 sequences, 15% to 20% of them present only once. The sequence was collected from a boy under two years old who had a stem cell transplant for Wiskott-Aldrich syndrome, so the T cells may come from the graft donor. The chain uses TRBV18 and TRBJ2-7, with 9 nucleotides matching TRBD1. This specimen consisted of PBMCs, mostly from graft donor cells, obtained 360 days after TCRalphabeta/CD19-depleted stem cell transplant. CDR3 loop: CASSGSGTGPYEQYF. The CDR3 DNA is TGTGCCAGCTCCGGCTCCGGGACAGGGCCCTACGAGCAGTACTTC.